This T cell receptor (beta chain) derives from a study of T cells in Graves' hyperthyroidism and ophthalmopathy. For the study at large: Peripheral blood was obtained at initial diagnosis, preceding any treatment.

Germline V gene data show CDR1 as GTSNPN and CDR2 as SVGIG (reference sequence). Between the trimmed V and J ends, which lost 4 bases and 12 bases, there was a span of 15 bases. The CDR3 contains 11 residues. This clonotype was observed many times. Its antigen remains unidentified. Authors of the study amplified TCR beta CDR3 regions from RNA transcripts. In the first-round RT-PCR of the TCR CDR3, the HTBI primer set was used. TCRdb analysed the multiplex PCR reads with MiXCR anew, one entry per CDR3 protein. The sample shows some 580,000 distinct CDR3 sequences, roughly 15% of them seen only once. Not enrolled were patients with uncontrolled infection, other autoimmune disease, pregnancy or lactation. Fresh peripheral blood, roughly 9.8 ml of it, supplied the PBMCs. Study-wide points: A median 6.5 months before onset, the model predicted ophthalmopathy.

J is TRBJ1-1 and V is TRBV30; D possibly corresponds to TRBD1 (6 bases). Sequenced sample: blood. The clonotype comes from a woman aged 40 to 50 with Graves' ophthalmopathy. For the CDR3, the DNA is TGTGCCTGGATCGCGGGACAACGGACTTTCTTT. It yields the protein CAWIAGQRTFF.